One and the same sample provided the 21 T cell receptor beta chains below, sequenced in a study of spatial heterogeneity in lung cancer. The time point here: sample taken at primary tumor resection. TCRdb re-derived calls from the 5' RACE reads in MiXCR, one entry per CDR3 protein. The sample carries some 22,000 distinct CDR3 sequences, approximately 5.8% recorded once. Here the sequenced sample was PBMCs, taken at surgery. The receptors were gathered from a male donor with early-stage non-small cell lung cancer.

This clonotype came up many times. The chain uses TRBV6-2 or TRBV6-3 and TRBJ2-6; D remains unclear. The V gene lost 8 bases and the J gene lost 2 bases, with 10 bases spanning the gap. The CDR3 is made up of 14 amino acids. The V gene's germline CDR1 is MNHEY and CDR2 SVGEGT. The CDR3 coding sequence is TGTGCCAGCTCACAGTTACCTGGGGCCAACGTCCTGACTTTC. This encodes CASSQLPGANVLTF.

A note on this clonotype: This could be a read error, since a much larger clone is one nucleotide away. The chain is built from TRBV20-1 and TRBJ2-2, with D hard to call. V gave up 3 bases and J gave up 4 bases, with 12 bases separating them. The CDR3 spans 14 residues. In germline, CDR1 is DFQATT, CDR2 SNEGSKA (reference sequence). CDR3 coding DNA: TGCAGTGCTAGCCAGCCCGGAGCCACCGGGGAGCTGTTTTTT. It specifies CSASQPGATGELFF.

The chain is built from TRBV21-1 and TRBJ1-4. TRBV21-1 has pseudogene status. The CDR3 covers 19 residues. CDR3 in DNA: TGTGCCAGCAGCAAAGCAGGCGGGGAGGGAGATGCAACTAATGAAAAACTGTTTTTT. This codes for CASSKAGGEGDATNEKLFF.

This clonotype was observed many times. The chain's CDR3 is CASSHPRRPRDCTDEQFF. CDR3 in DNA: TGCGCCAGCAGTCACCCGAGAAGGCCCCGGGACTGTACCGATGAGCAGTTCTTC. V is TRBV23-1 and J is TRBJ2-1; the D gene is possibly TRBD2 (6 bases). TRBV23-1 has ORF status, its function being uncertain. This CDR3 spans 18 amino acids. The V and J ends lost 3 bases and 8 bases respectively, with 26 bases between them.

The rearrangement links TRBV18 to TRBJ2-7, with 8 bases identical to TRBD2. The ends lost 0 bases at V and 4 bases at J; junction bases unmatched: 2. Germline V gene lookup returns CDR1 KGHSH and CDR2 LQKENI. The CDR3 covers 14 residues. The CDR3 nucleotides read TGTGCCAGCTCACCACCAGCGGGAGCGTACGAGCAGTACTTC. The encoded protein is CASSPPAGAYEQYF.

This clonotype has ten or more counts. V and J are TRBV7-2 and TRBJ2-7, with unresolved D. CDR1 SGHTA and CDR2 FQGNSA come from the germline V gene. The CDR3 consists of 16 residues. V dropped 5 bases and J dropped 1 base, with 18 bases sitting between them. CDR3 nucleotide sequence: TGTGCCAGCAGCGATCAAAGATTTCTCGGGTCCTACGAGCAGTACTTC. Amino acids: CASSDQRFLGSYEQYF. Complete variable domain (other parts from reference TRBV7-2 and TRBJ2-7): GAGVSQSPSNKVTEKGKDVELRCDPISGHTALYWYRQSLGQGLEFLIYFQGNSAPDKSGLPSDRFSAERTGGSVSTLTIQRTQQEDSAVYLCASSDQRFLGSYEQYFGPGTRLTVT.

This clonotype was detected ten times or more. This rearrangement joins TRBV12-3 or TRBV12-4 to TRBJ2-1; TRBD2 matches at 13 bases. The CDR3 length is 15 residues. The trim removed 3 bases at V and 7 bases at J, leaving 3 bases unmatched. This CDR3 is CASSLGTSGTNEQFF. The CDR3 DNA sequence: TGTGCCAGCAGTTTGGGGACTAGCGGGACTAATGAGCAGTTCTTC.

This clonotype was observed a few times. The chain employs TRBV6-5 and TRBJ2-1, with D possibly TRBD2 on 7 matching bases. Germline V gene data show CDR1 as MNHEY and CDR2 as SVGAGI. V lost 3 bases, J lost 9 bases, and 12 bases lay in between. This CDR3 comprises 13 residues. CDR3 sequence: CASSYGGAGEQFF. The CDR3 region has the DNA TGTGCCAGCAGTTATGGGGGGGCAGGTGAGCAGTTCTTC.

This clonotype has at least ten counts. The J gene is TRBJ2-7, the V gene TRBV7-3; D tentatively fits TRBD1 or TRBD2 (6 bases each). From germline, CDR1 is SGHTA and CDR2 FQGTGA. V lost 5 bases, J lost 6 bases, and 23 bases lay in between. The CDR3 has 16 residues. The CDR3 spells CASSPGGARGRGEQYF. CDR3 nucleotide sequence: TGTGCCAGCAGCCCCGGCGGGGCCAGGGGAAGGGGCGAGCAGTACTTC. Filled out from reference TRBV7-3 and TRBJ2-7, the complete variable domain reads GAGVSQTPSNKVTEKGKYVELRCDPISGHTALYWYRQSLGQGPEFLIYFQGTGAADDSGLPNDRFFAVRPEGSVSTLKIQRTERGDSAVYLCASSPGGARGRGEQYFGPGTRLTVT.

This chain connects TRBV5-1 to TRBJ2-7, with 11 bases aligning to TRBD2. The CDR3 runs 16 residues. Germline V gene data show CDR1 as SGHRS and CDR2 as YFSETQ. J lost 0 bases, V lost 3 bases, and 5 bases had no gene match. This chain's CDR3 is CASSSGGLAASYEQYF. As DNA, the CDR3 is TGCGCCAGCAGCTCGGGGGGACTAGCGGCCTCCTACGAGCAGTACTTC.

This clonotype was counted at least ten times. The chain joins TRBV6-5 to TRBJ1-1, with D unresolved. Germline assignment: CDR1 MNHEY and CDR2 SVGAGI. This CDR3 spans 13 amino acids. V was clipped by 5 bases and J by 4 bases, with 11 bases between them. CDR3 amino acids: CASSDSRATEAFF. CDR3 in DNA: TGTGCCAGCAGTGATTCTAGGGCCACTGAAGCTTTCTTT.

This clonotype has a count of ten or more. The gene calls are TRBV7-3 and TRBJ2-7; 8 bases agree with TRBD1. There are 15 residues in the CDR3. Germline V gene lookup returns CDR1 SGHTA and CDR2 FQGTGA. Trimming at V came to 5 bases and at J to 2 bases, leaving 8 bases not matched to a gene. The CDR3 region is CASSLQAGQAYEQYF. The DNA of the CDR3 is TGTGCCAGCAGCCTCCAGGCGGGACAGGCCTACGAGCAGTACTTC. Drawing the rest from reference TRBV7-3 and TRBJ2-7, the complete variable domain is GAGVSQTPSNKVTEKGKYVELRCDPISGHTALYWYRQSLGQGPEFLIYFQGTGAADDSGLPNDRFFAVRPEGSVSTLKIQRTERGDSAVYLCASSLQAGQAYEQYFGPGTRLTVT.

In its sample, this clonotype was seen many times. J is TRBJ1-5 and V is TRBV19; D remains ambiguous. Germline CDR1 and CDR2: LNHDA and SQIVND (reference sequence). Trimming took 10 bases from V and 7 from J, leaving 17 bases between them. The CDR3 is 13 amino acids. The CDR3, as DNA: TGTGCCACCCTAGGGAAGGGTACCCAGCCCCAGCATTTT. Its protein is CATLGKGTQPQHF.

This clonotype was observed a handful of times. This CDR3 reads CASKERDSYNSPLHF. CDR3 nucleotides: TGTGCCAGTAAAGAACGGGACAGCTATAATTCACCCCTCCACTTT. The V gene is TRBV19, the J gene TRBJ1-6, with 7 positions matching TRBD1. With 7 bases clipped from V and 3 bases from J, the junction kept 6 bases outside the gene matches. CDR1 LNHDA and CDR2 SQIVND come from the germline V gene (reference sequence). The CDR3 consists of 15 residues.

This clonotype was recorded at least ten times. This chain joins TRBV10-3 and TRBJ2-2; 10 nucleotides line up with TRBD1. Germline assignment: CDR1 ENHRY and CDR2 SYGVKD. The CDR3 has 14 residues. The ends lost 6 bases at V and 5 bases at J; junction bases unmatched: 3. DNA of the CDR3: TGTGCCATCAGGGGGACAGGGGAGACCGGGGAGCTGTTTTTT. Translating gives CAIRGTGETGELFF.

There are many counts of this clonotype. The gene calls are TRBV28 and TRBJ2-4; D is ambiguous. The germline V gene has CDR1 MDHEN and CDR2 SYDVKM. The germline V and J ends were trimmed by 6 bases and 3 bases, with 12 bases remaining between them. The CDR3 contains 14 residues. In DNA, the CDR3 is TGTGCCAGCAGCTTGGGATCGAACAAAAACATTCAGTACTTC. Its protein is CASSLGSNKNIQYF.

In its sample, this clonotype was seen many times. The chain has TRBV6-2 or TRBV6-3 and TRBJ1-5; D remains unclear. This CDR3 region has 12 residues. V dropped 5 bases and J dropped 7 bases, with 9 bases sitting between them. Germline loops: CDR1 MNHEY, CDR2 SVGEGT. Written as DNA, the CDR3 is TGTGCCAGCAGTGAGGGAGGGCAGCCCCAGCATTTT. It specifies CASSEGGQPQHF.

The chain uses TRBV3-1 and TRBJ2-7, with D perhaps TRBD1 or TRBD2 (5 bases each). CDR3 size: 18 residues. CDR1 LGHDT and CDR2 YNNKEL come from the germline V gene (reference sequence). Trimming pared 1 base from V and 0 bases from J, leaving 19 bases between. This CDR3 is CASSQGGPGTTFSYEQYF. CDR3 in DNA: TGTGCCAGCAGCCAAGGAGGCCCCGGGACGACTTTCTCCTACGAGCAGTACTTC.

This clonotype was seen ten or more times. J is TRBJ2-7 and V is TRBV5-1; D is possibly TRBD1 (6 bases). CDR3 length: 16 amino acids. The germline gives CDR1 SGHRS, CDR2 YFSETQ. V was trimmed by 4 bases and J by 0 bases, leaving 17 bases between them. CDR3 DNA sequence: TGCGCCAGCAGCCACGGCAGACAGGCTAGCTCCTACGAGCAGTACTTC. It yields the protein CASSHGRQASSYEQYF.

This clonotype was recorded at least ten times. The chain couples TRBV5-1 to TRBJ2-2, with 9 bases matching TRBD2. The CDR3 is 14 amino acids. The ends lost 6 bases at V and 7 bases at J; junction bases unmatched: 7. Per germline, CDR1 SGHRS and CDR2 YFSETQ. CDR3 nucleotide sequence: TGCGCCAGCAATAGCGGGGGACCGGACGGGGAGCTGTTTTTT. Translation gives CASNSGGPDGELFF.

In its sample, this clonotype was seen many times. As DNA, the CDR3 is TGTGCCAGCAGCTTATCGATGGACGCTGGGGCCAACGTCCTGACTTTC. It codes for CASSLSMDAGANVLTF. The J gene is TRBJ2-6, the V gene TRBV7-3, with unresolved D. There are 16 residues in the CDR3. Germline V gene sequence: CDR1 SGHTA, CDR2 FQGTGA. Trimming removed 2 bases at V and 2 bases at J, with 10 bases between.